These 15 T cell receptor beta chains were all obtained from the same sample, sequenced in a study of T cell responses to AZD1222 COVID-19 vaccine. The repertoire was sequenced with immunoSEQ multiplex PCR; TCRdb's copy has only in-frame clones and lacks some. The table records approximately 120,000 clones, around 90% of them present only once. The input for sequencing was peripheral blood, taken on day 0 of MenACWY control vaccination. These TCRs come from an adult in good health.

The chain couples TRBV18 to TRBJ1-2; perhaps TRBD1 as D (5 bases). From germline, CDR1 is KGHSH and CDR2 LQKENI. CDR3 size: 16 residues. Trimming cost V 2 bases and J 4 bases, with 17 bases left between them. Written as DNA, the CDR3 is TGTGCCAGCTCACCAACTTCTGGACAAGTTCCCTATGGCTACACCTTC. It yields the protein CASSPTSGQVPYGYTF.

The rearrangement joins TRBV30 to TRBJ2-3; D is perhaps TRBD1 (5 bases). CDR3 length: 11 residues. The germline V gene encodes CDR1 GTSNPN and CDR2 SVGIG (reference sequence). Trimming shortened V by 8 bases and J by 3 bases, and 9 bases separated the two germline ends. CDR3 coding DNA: TGTGCCCAGGGATGGACAGATACGCAGTATTTT. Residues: CAQGWTDTQYF.

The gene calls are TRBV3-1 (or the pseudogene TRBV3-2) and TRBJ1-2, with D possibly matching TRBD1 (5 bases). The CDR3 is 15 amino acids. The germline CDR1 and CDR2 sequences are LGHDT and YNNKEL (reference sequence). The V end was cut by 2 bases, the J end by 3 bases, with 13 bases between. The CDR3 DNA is TGTGCCAGCAGCCAACTTCTAAGAGGGGACTATGGCTACACCTTC. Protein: CASSQLLRGDYGYTF.

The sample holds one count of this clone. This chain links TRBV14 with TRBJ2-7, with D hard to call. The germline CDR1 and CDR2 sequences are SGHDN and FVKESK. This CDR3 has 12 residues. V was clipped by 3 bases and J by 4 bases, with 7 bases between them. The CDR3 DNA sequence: TGTGCCAGCAGCCAGTGGACGTACGAGCAGTACTTC. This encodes CASSQWTYEQYF.

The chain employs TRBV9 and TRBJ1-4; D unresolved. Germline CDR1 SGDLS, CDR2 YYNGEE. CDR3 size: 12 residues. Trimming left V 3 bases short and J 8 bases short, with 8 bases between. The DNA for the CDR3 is TGTGCCAGCAGCGGACTAAACGAAAAACTGTTTTTT. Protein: CASSGLNEKLFF. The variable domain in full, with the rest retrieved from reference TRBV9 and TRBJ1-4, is DSGVTQTPKHLITATGQRVTLRCSPRSGDLSVYWYQQSLDQGLQFLIQYYNGEERAKGNILERFSAQQFPDLHSELNLSSLELGDSALYFCASSGLNEKLFFGSGTQLSVL.

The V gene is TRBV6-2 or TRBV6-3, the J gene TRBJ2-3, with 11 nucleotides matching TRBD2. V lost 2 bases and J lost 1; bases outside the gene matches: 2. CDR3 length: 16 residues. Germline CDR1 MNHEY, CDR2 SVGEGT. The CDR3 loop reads CASSYPGLAGTDTQYF. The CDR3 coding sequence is TGTGCCAGCAGTTACCCGGGACTAGCGGGCACAGATACGCAGTATTTT.

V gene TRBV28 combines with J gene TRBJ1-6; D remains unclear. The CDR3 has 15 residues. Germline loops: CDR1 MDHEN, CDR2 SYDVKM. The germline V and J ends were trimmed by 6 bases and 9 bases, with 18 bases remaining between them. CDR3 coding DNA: TGTGCCAGCAGCGCTCCTCCCTTGACTTCTTCACCCCTCCACTTT. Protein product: CASSAPPLTSSPLHF.

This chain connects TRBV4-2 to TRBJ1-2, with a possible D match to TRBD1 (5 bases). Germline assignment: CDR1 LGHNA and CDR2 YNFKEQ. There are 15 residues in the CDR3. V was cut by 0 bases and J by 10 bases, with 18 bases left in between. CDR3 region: CASSQDYGARRDYTF. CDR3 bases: TGTGCCAGCAGCCAAGATTACGGGGCGAGGCGGGACTACACCTTC.

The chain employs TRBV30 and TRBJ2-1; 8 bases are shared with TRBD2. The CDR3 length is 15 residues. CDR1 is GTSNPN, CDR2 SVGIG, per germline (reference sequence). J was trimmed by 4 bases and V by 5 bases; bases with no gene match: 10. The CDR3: CAWRGGSDLYNEQFF. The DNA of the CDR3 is TGTGCCTGGCGGGGGGGGTCAGACCTGTACAATGAGCAGTTCTTC.

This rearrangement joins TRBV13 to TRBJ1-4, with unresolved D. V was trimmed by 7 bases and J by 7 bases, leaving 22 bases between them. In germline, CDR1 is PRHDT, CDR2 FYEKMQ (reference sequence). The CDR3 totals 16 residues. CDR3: CASTQYLLSPPEKLFF. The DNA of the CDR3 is TGTGCCAGCACCCAATATCTTCTATCGCCGCCTGAAAAACTGTTTTTT.

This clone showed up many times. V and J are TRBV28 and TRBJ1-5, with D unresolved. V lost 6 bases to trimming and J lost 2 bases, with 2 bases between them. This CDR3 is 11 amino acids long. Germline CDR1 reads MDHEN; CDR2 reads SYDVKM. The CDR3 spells CASSGNQPQHF. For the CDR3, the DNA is TGTGCCAGCAGCGGCAATCAGCCCCAGCATTTT.

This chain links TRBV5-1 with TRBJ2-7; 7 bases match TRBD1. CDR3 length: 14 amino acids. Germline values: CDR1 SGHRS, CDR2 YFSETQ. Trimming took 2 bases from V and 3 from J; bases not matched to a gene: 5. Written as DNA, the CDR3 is TGCGCCAGCAGCTTCCGGGACAGCGACTACGAGCAGTACTTC. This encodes CASSFRDSDYEQYF.

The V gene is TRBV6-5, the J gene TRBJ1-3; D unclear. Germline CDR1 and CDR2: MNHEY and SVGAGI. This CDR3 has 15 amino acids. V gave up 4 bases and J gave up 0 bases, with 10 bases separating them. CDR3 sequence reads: CASSSAASSGNTIYF. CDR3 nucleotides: TGTGCCAGCAGTTCTGCAGCCTCCTCTGGAAACACCATATATTTT.

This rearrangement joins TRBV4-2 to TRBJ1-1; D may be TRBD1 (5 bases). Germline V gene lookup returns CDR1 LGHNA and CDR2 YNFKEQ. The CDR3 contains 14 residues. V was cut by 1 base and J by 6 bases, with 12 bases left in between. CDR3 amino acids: CASSQGGNVAEAFF. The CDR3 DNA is TGTGCCAGCAGCCAAGGGGGCAATGTGGCTGAAGCTTTCTTT.

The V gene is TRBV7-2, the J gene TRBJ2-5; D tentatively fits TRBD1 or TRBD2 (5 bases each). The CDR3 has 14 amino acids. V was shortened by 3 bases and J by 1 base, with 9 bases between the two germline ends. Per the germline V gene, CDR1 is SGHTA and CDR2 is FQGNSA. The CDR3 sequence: CASSFAGTQETQYF. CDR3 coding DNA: TGTGCCAGCAGCTTTGCCGGGACCCAAGAGACCCAGTACTTC.